This T cell receptor (beta chain) was recorded in a study of radiotherapy plus CTLA-4 blockade in lung cancer (dated by TCRdb to 2016 to 2018). Describing the broader study: Objective responses were observed in 15% to 20% of enrolled patients, and disease control was achieved in less than 40%.

The CDR1 and CDR2 encoded by the germline V gene (reference sequence) are MNHEY and SMNVEV. Trimming accounts for 3 bases at V and 4 bases at J, while the number of junction bases matched to no gene is 5. Its CDR3 holds 15 amino acids, cysteine through phenylalanine. Only CDR3 DNA remains: 45 bases, in frame from the first base. Results and caveats for the whole study, not just this receptor: The strongest predictors of response, as reported, were early dynamic changes in blood T cell clones along with a rise in serum interferon-beta after radiation. After treatment with radiotherapy and ipilimumab, TCR clones that originated in tumors expanded in peripheral blood.

A remark on this clone: Its antigen remains undetermined. Base qualities are not recorded, but no much larger clone differs from it by a single base.

In this study, focal radiation therapy paired with CTLA-4 blockade (ipilimumab) was tested in patients who had chemo-refractory metastatic non-small-cell lung cancer. The method behind the library was the immunoSEQ multiplex PCR assay. What TCRdb holds here is the immuneACCESS table cut down to in-frame rearrangements. Part of the clones is not present; checked against another copy, under half of the missing clones reflect an unresolved V gene, and the others are unexplained. This sample gives about 29,000 clones in total; roughly four fifths of them show up just once. Together, the top ten hold approximately 25% of the sample.

Sequenced here: peripheral blood, sampled from a patient treated with radiotherapy plus ipilimumab. The source of this sequence is a human donor with non-small cell lung cancer that progressed on radiotherapy plus ipilimumab. This chain joins TRBV27 to TRBJ1-3; 8 nucleotides in the junction match TRBD1. The DNA sequence is TGTGCCAGCAGTTTCTCTCGGGACAGGGGAAACACCATATATTTT. Translation gives CASSFSRDRGNTIYF.